This T cell receptor (beta chain) is drawn from a study of T cell changes during pregnancy in multiple sclerosis. The V gene's germline CDR1 is SGHTA and CDR2 FQGTGA. Trimming removed 7 bases at V and 5 bases at J, with 5 bases between. The CDR3 runs 10 residues. The repertoire was sequenced with immunoSEQ multiplex PCR; TCRdb's copy has only in-frame clones and lacks some. Of around 69,000 clones in the sample, 92% are singletons; the top ten hold roughly 2.2%. V and J are TRBV7-3 and TRBJ1-1; D is ambiguous. This material consisted of peripheral blood, taken in the first trimester of pregnancy. The sequence came from a female donor with multiple sclerosis, enrolled in a pregnancy study. CDR3: CASTETEAFF. The CDR3 coding sequence is TGTGCCAGCACCGAGACTGAAGCTTTCTTT.